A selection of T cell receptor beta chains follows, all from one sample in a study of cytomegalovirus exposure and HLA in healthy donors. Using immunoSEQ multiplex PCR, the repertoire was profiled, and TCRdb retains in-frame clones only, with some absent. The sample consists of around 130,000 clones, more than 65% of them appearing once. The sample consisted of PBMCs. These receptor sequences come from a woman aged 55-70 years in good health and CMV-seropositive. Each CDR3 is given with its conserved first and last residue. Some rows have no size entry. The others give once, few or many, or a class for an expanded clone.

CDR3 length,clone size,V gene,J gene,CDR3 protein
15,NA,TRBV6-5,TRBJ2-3,CASTRGGARSDTQYF
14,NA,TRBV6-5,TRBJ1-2,CASSYYYRDKGYTF
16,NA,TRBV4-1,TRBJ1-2,CASSRQTPTGQGGYTF
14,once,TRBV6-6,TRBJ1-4,CASTPGQGNEKLFF
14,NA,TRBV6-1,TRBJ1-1,CASSNLGRGTEAFF
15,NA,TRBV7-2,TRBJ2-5,CASSLASGSGETQYF
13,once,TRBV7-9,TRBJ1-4,CASSVGGQEWLFF
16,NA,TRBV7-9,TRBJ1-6,CASSLNVGGENSPLHF
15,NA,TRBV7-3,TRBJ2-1,CASSPRGSTYNEQFF
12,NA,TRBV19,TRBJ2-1,CASSPGQIEQFF
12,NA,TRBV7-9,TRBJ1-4,CASSLETEKLFF
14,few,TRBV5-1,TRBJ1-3,CASTSRTGDNTIYF
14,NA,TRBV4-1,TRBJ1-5,CASSPRQGYQPQHF
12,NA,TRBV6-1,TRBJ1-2,CAIRWDRGQNTF
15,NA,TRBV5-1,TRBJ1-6,CASSLREAVYSPLRF
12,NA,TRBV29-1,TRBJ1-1,CSGYRGHTEAFF
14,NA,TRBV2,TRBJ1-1,CASRTNYRNTEAFF
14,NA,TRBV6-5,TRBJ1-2,CASSYRDTAYGYTF
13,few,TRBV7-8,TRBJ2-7,CASSFSLADEQYF
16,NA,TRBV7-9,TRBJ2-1,CASSLVGGGLYNEQFF
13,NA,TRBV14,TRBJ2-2,CASSRGITGELFF
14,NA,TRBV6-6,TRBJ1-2,CASSQDRGAYGYTF
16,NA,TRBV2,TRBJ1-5,CASSERLQGLTQPQHF
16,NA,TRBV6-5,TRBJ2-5,CASSYSPAGLQETQYF
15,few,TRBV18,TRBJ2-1,CASSPGLAGNNEQFF
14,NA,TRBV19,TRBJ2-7,CASSIEGAAYEQYF
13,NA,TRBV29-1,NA,CSVEPPNSYEQYF
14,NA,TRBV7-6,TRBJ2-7,CASSSGLAGNEQYF
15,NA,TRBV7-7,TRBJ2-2,CASSLAGGGTGELFF
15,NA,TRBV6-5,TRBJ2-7,CATTRLYEGNYEQYF
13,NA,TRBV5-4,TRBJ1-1,CASKGQGNTEAFF
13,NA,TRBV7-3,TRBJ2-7,CASSLSGGYEQYF
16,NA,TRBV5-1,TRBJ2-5,CASSSPSGGQGETQYF
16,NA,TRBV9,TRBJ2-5,CASTKGAGGLGETQYF
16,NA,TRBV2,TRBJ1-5,CASSIFRGLDGQPQHF
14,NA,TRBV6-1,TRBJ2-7,CASRWTGAIDEQYF
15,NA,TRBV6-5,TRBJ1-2,CASSYSMRANYGYTF
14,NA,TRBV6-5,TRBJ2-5,CASRVLLAGETQYF
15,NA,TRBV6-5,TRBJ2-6,CASSRDNSGANVLTF
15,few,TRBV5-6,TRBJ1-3,CASSFGMISGNTIYF
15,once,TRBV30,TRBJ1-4,CAWSEPQSGNEKLFF
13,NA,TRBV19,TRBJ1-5,CASKDYSNQPQHF
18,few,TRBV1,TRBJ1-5,CTSSPGTSDPGVNQPQHF
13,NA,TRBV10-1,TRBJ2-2,CASSPPGGGELFF
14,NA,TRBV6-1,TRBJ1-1,CASSESGRRTEAFF
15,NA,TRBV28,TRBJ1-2,CASSSRTGGVYGYTF
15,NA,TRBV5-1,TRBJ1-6,CASSLAGQGDSPLHF
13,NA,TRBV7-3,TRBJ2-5,CASSWAEKETQYF
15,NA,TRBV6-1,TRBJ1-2,CASGEVGQGDYGYTF
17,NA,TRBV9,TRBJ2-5,CASSVGVSGGPTETQYF
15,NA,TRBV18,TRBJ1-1,CASSPVGRTNTEAFF
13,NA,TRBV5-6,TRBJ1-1,CASSLPVNTEAFF
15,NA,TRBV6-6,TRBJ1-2,CASRTGLTENYGYTF
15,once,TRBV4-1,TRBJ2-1,CASSQPGQGADEQFF
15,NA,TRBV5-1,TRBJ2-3,CASSLVSGGTDTQYF
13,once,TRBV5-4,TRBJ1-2,CASSLAGGDGYTF
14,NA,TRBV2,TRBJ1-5,CASTYETGAQPQHF
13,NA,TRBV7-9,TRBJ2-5,CASSSRVRETQYF